This is a list of T cell receptor beta chains from one sample in a study of OX40 agonist ivuxolimab in advanced cancers. Some clones are missing from TCRdb's copy, which holds only in-frame ones; the method was immunoSEQ multiplex PCR. The sample yields approximately 69,000 clones, 80% to 90% seen once. The input for sequencing was CD4+ or CD8+ T cells sorted from blood, taken in a trial of the OX40 agonist ivuxolimab. These receptors originate from an adult with an advanced solid tumor such as melanoma, head and neck, liver or kidney cancer. Both conserved end residues are part of each CDR3. A D gene is named only where the DNA matches it firmly. Clone size is not always given. Where it is, it says once, few, many or a class for expanded clones.

V gene	J gene	D gene	clone size	CDR3 protein	CDR3 DNA
TRBV13	TRBJ2-7	NA	NA	CASSFHRDTYEQYF	TGTGCCAGCAGCTTTCACAGGGACACCTACGAGCAGTACTTC
TRBV6-5	TRBJ1-4	NA	NA	CASSSFFTNEKLFF	TGTGCCAGCAGTTCATTCTTTACTAATGAAAAACTGTTTTTT
TRBV7-6	TRBJ2-7	TRBD2	NA	CASSPSGGGSPYEQYF	TGTGCCAGCAGCCCTAGTGGCGGGGGGTCCCCCTACGAGCAGTACTTC
TRBV12-5	TRBJ1-4	TRBD1	NA	CASGKADRDGEKLFF	TGTGCTAGTGGCAAAGCCGACAGGGATGGGGAAAAACTGTTTTTT
TRBV6-5	TRBJ2-7	NA	NA	CASSYLGRPGYEQYF	TGTGCCAGCAGTTACTTGGGACGTCCTGGTTACGAGCAGTACTTC
TRBV6-5	TRBJ1-2	NA	NA	CASYRTNYGYTF	TGTGCCAGTTACAGAACTAACTATGGCTACACCTTC
TRBV18	TRBJ2-7	NA	NA	CASSPLGQANSYEQYF	TGTGCCAGCTCACCACTTGGACAAGCTAACTCCTACGAGCAGTACTTC
TRBV6-5	TRBJ2-7	TRBD2	NA	CASGGRLAESYEQYF	TGTGCCAGCGGGGGTCGACTAGCGGAGTCCTACGAGCAGTACTTC
TRBV29-1	TRBJ1-5	NA	NA	CSVQTGRVGQPQHF	TGCAGCGTTCAAACCGGGAGGGTTGGGCAGCCCCAGCATTTT
TRBV21-1	TRBJ2-5	NA	NA	CASTPLDCGETQYF	TGTGCCAGCACCCCTTTAGATTGTGGAGAGACCCAGTACTTC
TRBV7-3	TRBJ1-4	NA	NA	CASSPTGSTNEKLFF	TGTGCCAGCAGCCCAACAGGGAGCACTAATGAAAAACTGTTTTTT
TRBV7-2	TRBJ1-6	NA	NA	CASSPQAPSYNSPLHF	TGTGCCAGCAGTCCTCAGGCCCCCTCCTATAATTCACCCCTCCACTTT
TRBV7-2	TRBJ1-1	NA	NA	CASSRRTQNTEAFF	TGTGCCAGCAGCCGACGGACACAGAACACTGAAGCTTTCTTT
TRBV11-2	TRBJ2-7	TRBD2	NA	CASSHGTSPYEQYF	TGTGCCAGCAGCCACGGGACTAGCCCCTACGAGCAGTACTTC
TRBV20-1	TRBJ1-1	NA	NA	CSANTAEAFF	TGCAGTGCTAATACAGCTGAAGCTTTCTTT
TRBV29-1	TRBJ2-5	NA	NA	CSVVGQNTQYF	TGCAGCGTTGTAGGACAGAACACCCAGTACTTC
TRBV5-1	TRBJ1-6	TRBD1	NA	CASSSMTGSNSPLHF	TGCGCCAGCAGCTCAATGACAGGGTCCAATTCACCCCTCCACTTT
TRBV5-1	TRBJ2-2	NA	few	CASSLAGPKNTGELFF	TGCGCCAGCAGCTTGGCCGGGCCGAAAAACACCGGGGAGCTGTTTTTT
TRBV7-2	TRBJ2-1	NA	NA	CASSLALYNEQFF	TGTGCCAGCAGCTTAGCTCTCTACAATGAGCAGTTCTTC
TRBV25-1	TRBJ1-2	TRBD1	NA	CASRPGGQGLVSGYTF	TGTGCCAGCAGACCCGGGGGACAGGGTTTAGTTAGTGGCTACACCTTC
TRBV2	TRBJ2-3	TRBD2	NA	CASRSGGTDTQYF	TGTGCCAGCAGGAGCGGGGGCACAGATACGCAGTATTTT
TRBV28	TRBJ2-7	TRBD2	NA	CASSLGGRAYEQYF	TGTGCCAGCAGTTTAGGCGGGAGGGCCTACGAGCAGTACTTC
TRBV11-2	TRBJ2-2	TRBD1	NA	CASIKGASGAGELFF	TGTGCCAGCATCAAGGGGGCCAGTGGGGCCGGGGAGCTGTTTTTT
TRBV7-9	TRBJ2-1	TRBD2	NA	CASSPGWTSGKNEQFF	TGTGCCAGCAGCCCTGGCTGGACTAGCGGGAAGAATGAGCAGTTCTTC
TRBV21-1	TRBJ1-4	NA	once	CASSKVITTGGTATNEKLFF	TGTGCCAGCAGCAAGGTCATAACGACAGGGGGGACAGCAACTAATGAAAAACTGTTTTTT
TRBV5-1	TRBJ2-7	TRBD1	few	CASRLEHRGMFEQYF	TGCGCCAGCAGGCTGGAGCACAGGGGGATGTTCGAGCAGTACTTC
TRBV7-2	TRBJ1-1	NA	NA	CASSLVPANTEAFF	TGTGCCAGCAGCTTAGTCCCCGCGAACACTGAAGCTTTCTTT
TRBV5-1	TRBJ1-4	NA	NA	CASNPSGSNEKLFF	TGCGCCAGCAATCCATCGGGGTCTAATGAAAAACTGTTTTTT
TRBV19	TRBJ2-3	TRBD2	NA	CASSPRLAGSDTQYF	TGTGCCAGTAGTCCCCGACTAGCGGGCTCAGATACGCAGTATTTT
TRBV5-1	TRBJ1-4	NA	NA	CASSLRSGREKLFF	TGCGCCAGCAGCTTGAGATCTGGGCGGGAAAAACTGTTTTTT
TRBV4-2	TRBJ2-2	NA	once	CASSHSGWGRGTGELFF	TGTGCCAGCAGCCATTCCGGGTGGGGGCGCGGCACCGGGGAGCTGTTTTTT
TRBV15	TRBJ2-5	NA	NA	CATKPWRREEGETQYF	TGTGCCACCAAACCCTGGCGCAGGGAAGAGGGAGAGACCCAGTACTTC
TRBV7-9	TRBJ2-3	NA	NA	CASSLVSSTDTQYF	TGTGCCAGCAGCTTAGTGTCCAGCACAGATACGCAGTATTTT
TRBV28	TRBJ2-7	NA	NA	CASSDSSRPYEQYF	TGTGCCAGCAGTGACAGTTCCAGACCCTACGAGCAGTACTTC
TRBV6-1	TRBJ2-5	TRBD1	NA	CAGGQGAISETQYF	TGTGCCGGCGGACAGGGGGCGATTTCAGAGACCCAGTACTTC
TRBV18	TRBJ1-3	NA	NA	CASSPGHVSSGNTIYF	TGTGCCAGCTCACCCGGCCACGTAAGCTCTGGAAACACCATATATTTT
TRBV28	TRBJ1-5	NA	NA	CASSPPHQPQHF	TGTGCCAGCAGTCCGCCCCATCAGCCCCAGCATTTT
TRBV2	TRBJ2-5	TRBD2	NA	CASPGTSGDQETQYF	TGTGCCAGCCCCGGGACTAGCGGGGACCAAGAGACCCAGTACTTC
TRBV5-1	TRBJ1-6	NA	NA	CASSLNGRTSSYNSPLHF	TGCGCCAGCAGCTTAAACGGACGGACGAGCTCCTATAATTCACCCCTCCACTTT
TRBV5-1	TRBJ2-2	NA	NA	CASSLGTSPSGELFF	TGCGCCAGCAGCTTGGGAACTAGCCCCTCCGGGGAGCTGTTTTTT
TRBV7-7	TRBJ2-5	TRBD2	NA	CASSAGGHETQYF	TGTGCTAGCAGCGCGGGGGGGCACGAGACCCAGTACTTC
TRBV5-1	TRBJ2-1	NA	NA	CASSLNGYNEQFF	TGCGCCAGCAGCTTGAACGGATACAATGAGCAGTTCTTC
TRBV7-6	TRBJ2-5	TRBD2	NA	CASSLLAVGETQYF	TGTGCCAGCAGCTTACTAGCGGTTGGGGAGACCCAGTACTTC
TRBV6-5	TRBJ1-5	TRBD1	NA	CASSSTGVSQPQHF	TGTGCCAGCAGCTCCACAGGGGTGAGTCAGCCCCAGCATTTT
TRBV6-1	TRBJ1-2	NA	NA	CASNDLGTGDYGYTF	TGTGCCAGCAATGATCTTGGGACCGGGGACTATGGCTACACCTTC
TRBV11-3	TRBJ2-1	NA	NA	CASSPAGQTINEQFF	TGTGCCAGCAGCCCCGCGGGACAAACGATCAATGAGCAGTTCTTC
TRBV4-3	TRBJ2-7	NA	few	CASSQDTSGFEQYF	TGCGCCAGCAGCCAAGATACGAGCGGGTTCGAGCAGTACTTC
TRBV9	TRBJ2-1	TRBD2	NA	CASSLAGMGTNEQFF	TGTGCCAGCAGCTTAGCGGGGATGGGGACCAATGAGCAGTTCTTC
TRBV4-3	TRBJ2-1	NA	NA	CASSQDSGTLNYNEQFF	TGCGCCAGCAGCCAAGACTCCGGGACTCTAAACTACAATGAGCAGTTCTTC
TRBV30	TRBJ1-2	TRBD1	NA	CASRPGDRGRYGYGYTF	TGTGCCTCGCGACCCGGGGACAGGGGGCGGTATGGATATGGCTACACCTTC
TRBV18	TRBJ2-3	NA	NA	CASSPMADTQYF	TGTGCCAGCTCACCCATGGCAGATACGCAGTATTTT
TRBV18	TRBJ2-3	NA	NA	CASSPAVTRDDTQYF	TGTGCCAGCTCACCCGCGGTCACTAGGGACGATACGCAGTATTTT
TRBV6-5	TRBJ1-1	TRBD1	NA	CASTYRTGAEAFF	TGTGCCAGCACCTACCGGACAGGGGCTGAAGCTTTCTTT